One and the same sample provided the 30 T cell receptor beta chains below, sequenced in a study of shared clonotypes between healthy human individuals. Sequenced by immunoSEQ multiplex PCR; TCRdb stores in-frame clones only, minus some. Among roughly 700,000 clones listed, approximately 79% were seen once. The sample comprised memory CD4+ T cells sorted from blood. Subset meaning: CD45RA-negative fraction. The receptors derive from a woman between 25 and 40 years old in good health.

The chain links TRBV7-8 to TRBJ2-1; D possibly corresponds to TRBD2 (5 bases). V was trimmed by 1 base and J by 3 bases, leaving 13 bases between them. Per the germline V gene, CDR1 is SGHVS and CDR2 is FQNEAQ. The CDR3 consists of 16 residues. CDR3 in amino acids: CASSLDRGRVYNEQFF. CDR3 DNA sequence: TGTGCCAGCAGCTTAGATCGGGGTAGGGTCTACAATGAGCAGTTCTTC.

This clone was seen a few times. The rearrangement uses TRBV2 and TRBJ1-4, with 8 bases lining up with TRBD1. The CDR3 loop spans 15 amino acids. Germline V gene lookup returns CDR1 SNHLY and CDR2 FYNNEI. Trimming cost V 8 bases and J 6 bases; bases outside gene matches: 11. The CDR3 region has the DNA TGTGCCAGCTCACCGTCGAGCAGGGGGCATGAAAAACTGTTTTTT. This gives the protein CASSPSSRGHEKLFF.

Comment on this clone: This sample also contains other DNA sequences that code for the same CDR3. The rearrangement uses TRBV27 and TRBJ2-7; D is possibly TRBD1 (6 bases). V was trimmed by 5 bases and J by 5 bases, leaving 10 bases between them. Germline loops: CDR1 MNHEY, CDR2 SMNVEV (reference sequence). The length of the CDR3 is 12 residues. This CDR3 is CASSPTGNEQYF. CDR3 nucleotides: TGTGCCAGCAGTCCCACAGGGAACGAGCAGTACTTC.

This clone was observed a few times. This rearrangement joins TRBV25-1 to TRBJ2-7; 10 bases line up with TRBD2. The CDR3 covers 15 residues. The V gene end was trimmed by 5 bases and the J gene end by 5 bases; junction bases not matched to a gene: 9. Looked up from germline, CDR1 is MGHDK and CDR2 is SYGVNS. CDR3 residues: CASSSGLAGDNEQYF. CDR3 DNA: TGTGCCAGCAGTTCAGGGCTAGCGGGAGACAACGAGCAGTACTTC.

The chain employs TRBV30 and TRBJ1-1; D uncertain. CDR3 length: 13 amino acids. The germline CDR1 and CDR2 sequences are GTSNPN and SVGIG (reference sequence). Trimming took off 8 bases at V and 0 bases at J, with 13 bases between the two ends. The CDR3 region has the DNA TGTGCCGGTAGACAAGGGATGAACACTGAAGCTTTCTTT. Its translation is CAGRQGMNTEAFF.

This clone was observed a few times. This chain uses TRBV11-2 with TRBJ2-7, with 8 nucleotides matching TRBD1. This CDR3 has 13 amino acids. Germline V CDR1 and CDR2: SGHAT, FQNNGV. The junction had 5 bases not matched to a gene; V was cut back by 4 bases and J by 6 bases. The CDR3 is CASSSDRGSEQYF. Here the CDR3 DNA reads TGTGCCAGCAGCTCCGACAGGGGCTCCGAGCAGTACTTC.

This rearrangement joins TRBV2 to TRBJ2-3; 9 bases line up with TRBD2. The J segment lost 6 bases and the V segment lost 7 bases, leaving 11 bases of the junction unmatched. This CDR3 spans 15 amino acids. Germline CDR1 is SNHLY and CDR2 is FYNNEI. The CDR3 region has the DNA TGTGCCAGCAACAGACTAGCGGTAGATTCCGATACGCAGTATTTT. This gives the protein CASNRLAVDSDTQYF.

This chain joins TRBV7-6 and TRBJ2-2; TRBD2 is a possible D gene (6 bases). Trimming shortened V by 5 bases and J by 5 bases, and 9 bases separated the two germline ends. The germline gives CDR1 SGHVS, CDR2 FNYEAQ. This CDR3 is built from 13 residues. CDR3 region: CASSRGMTGELFF. In DNA form, the CDR3 reads TGTGCCAGCAGCCGGGGGATGACCGGGGAGCTGTTTTTT.

J is TRBJ2-3 and V is TRBV29-1; D tentatively fits TRBD1 or TRBD2 (6 bases each). CDR1 is SQVTM and CDR2 is ANQGSEA in the germline V gene. The CDR3 has 14 amino acids. Trimming removed 4 bases at V and 3 bases at J, with 14 bases between. CDR3 region: CSVVARRGTDTQYF. The CDR3 DNA sequence: TGCAGCGTTGTGGCCAGGAGGGGGACAGATACGCAGTATTTT.

This chain links TRBV7-6 with TRBJ2-5; D may be TRBD2 (6 bases). The CDR3 has 14 residues. CDR1 is SGHVS and CDR2 is FNYEAQ in the germline V gene. The V gene lost 5 bases and the J gene lost 4 bases, with 14 bases spanning the gap. The CDR3 region has the DNA TGTGCCAGCAGCCCTTCGGGACTGCGAGAGACCCAGTACTTC. Amino acids: CASSPSGLRETQYF.

The chain has TRBV7-6 and TRBJ2-1, with 7 bases identical to TRBD2. This CDR3 comprises 14 residues. CDR1 SGHVS and CDR2 FNYEAQ come from the germline V gene. V dropped 5 bases and J dropped 7; count of bases not matched to a gene: 8. CDR3 region: CASSQKPGGNEQFF. Here the CDR3 DNA reads TGTGCCAGCAGCCAAAAGCCGGGGGGAAATGAGCAGTTCTTC.

The chain joins TRBV30 to TRBJ1-5, with D maybe TRBD1 (6 bases). This CDR3 spans 15 amino acids. Germline V lookup: CDR1 GTSNPN, CDR2 SVGIG (reference sequence). Trimming took off 1 base at V and 2 bases at J, with 12 bases between the two ends. In nucleotides, the CDR3 is TGTGCCTGGAGTGGACAGGCGGGTGGCAATCAGCCCCAGCATTTT. Protein product: CAWSGQAGGNQPQHF.

The rearrangement uses TRBV29-1 and TRBJ2-7; no firm D call. Germline assignment: CDR1 SQVTM and CDR2 ANQGSEA. V gave up 7 bases and J gave up 2 bases, with 12 bases separating them. There are 12 residues in the CDR3. The CDR3 loop reads CSAKTRTYEQYF. For the CDR3, the DNA is TGCAGCGCCAAGACTCGGACCTACGAGCAGTACTTC.

The chain couples TRBV2 to TRBJ1-5, with 8 positions matching TRBD1. CDR1 is SNHLY and CDR2 is FYNNEI in the germline V gene. Trimming at V came to 11 bases and at J to 3 bases, leaving 9 bases not matched to a gene. CDR3 length equals 14 residues. CDR3 region: CASGGIVPNQPQHF. For the CDR3, the DNA is TGTGCCTCAGGGGGCATTGTTCCCAATCAGCCCCAGCATTTT.

This clone was counted only a few times. CDR3 sequence (DNA): TGTGCCAGCAGCTTCGGGACCCGTGAGTTCTTC. Translated: CASSFGTREFF. The V call is TRBV7-9, the J call TRBJ2-1; D possibly matches TRBD1 or TRBD2 (5 bases each). Trimming pared 3 bases from V and 14 bases from J, leaving 11 bases between. Germline CDR1 and CDR2: SEHNR and FQNEAQ (reference sequence). CDR3 length: 11 amino acids.

The chain recombines TRBV7-3 with TRBJ2-3; D gene ambiguous. CDR1 and CDR2 (germline): SGHTA, FQGTGA. This CDR3 is built from 15 residues. V gave up 5 bases and J gave up 2 bases, with 14 bases separating them. CDR3 sequence (DNA): TGTGCCAGCAGCCCCTCCTTGGCGGCCACAGATACGCAGTATTTT. As protein: CASSPSLAATDTQYF.

The chain uses TRBV7-6 and TRBJ1-3; D unresolved. CDR1 SGHVS and CDR2 FNYEAQ come from the germline V gene. This CDR3 is built from 14 residues. V was shortened by 1 base and J by 0 bases, with 4 bases between the two germline ends. The CDR3 bases are TGTGCCAGCAGCTTAGGAAGCTCTGGAAACACCATATATTTT. Translating gives CASSLGSSGNTIYF.

The CDR3, as DNA: TGTGCCAGCAGCTTAGCCGGGACCACTGAAGCTTTCTTT. It translates to CASSLAGTTEAFF. The chain employs TRBV7-6 and TRBJ1-1; possible D gene TRBD1, 5 bases. Looked up from germline, CDR1 is SGHVS and CDR2 is FNYEAQ. Trimming took 0 bases from V and 4 from J, leaving 6 bases between them. This CDR3 spans 13 amino acids. The full variable domain, its missing parts supplied by reference TRBV7-6 and TRBJ1-1, is GAGVSQSPRYKVTKRGQDVALRCDPISGHVSLYWYRQALGQGPEFLTYFNYEAQQDKSGLPNDRFSAERPEGSISTLTIQRTEQRDSAMYRCASSLAGTTEAFFGQGTRLTVV.

This clone was found a few times. The rearrangement joins TRBV18 to TRBJ2-5; the D gene is possibly TRBD2 (5 bases). The V end lost 1 base, the J end lost 5 bases, and 8 bases lay between the germline ends. This CDR3 spans 13 amino acids. CDR1 and CDR2 (germline): KGHSH, LQKENI. In nucleotides, the CDR3 is TGTGCCAGCTCACCACGGACGGGGGAGACCCAGTACTTC. This encodes CASSPRTGETQYF.

V gene TRBV19 combines with J gene TRBJ2-5, with 12 bases that match TRBD2. Germline values: CDR1 LNHDA, CDR2 SQIVND (reference sequence). V was clipped by 0 bases and J by 7 bases; unmatched bases: 0. There are 14 residues in the CDR3. CDR3 nucleotide sequence: TGTGCCAGTAGTATAGAGGGACTAGCGGGGACCCAGTACTTC. Its protein product is CASSIEGLAGTQYF. The whole variable domain, remainder taken from reference TRBV19 and TRBJ2-5, is DGGITQSPKYLFRKEGQNVTLSCEQNLNHDAMYWYRQDPGQGLRLIYYSQIVNDFQKGDIAEGYSVSREKKESFPLTVTSAQKNPTAFYLCASSIEGLAGTQYFGPGTRLLVL.

V is TRBV9 and J is TRBJ1-2; D gene uncertain. Trimming cost V 0 bases and J 6 bases, with 9 bases left between them. CDR3 length: 13 residues. Germline loops: CDR1 SGDLS, CDR2 YYNGEE. In DNA, the CDR3 is TGTGCCAGCAGCGTAGGGCAGCAAGATGGCTACACCTTC. Amino acid sequence: CASSVGQQDGYTF.

The V gene is TRBV5-1, the J gene TRBJ1-2, with a possible D match to TRBD1 (5 bases). CDR3 length equals 13 residues. The germline CDR1 and CDR2 sequences are SGHRS and YFSETQ. Trimming stripped 0 bases from V and 7 bases from J, with 10 bases between. The CDR3 is CASSLAGLGGYTF. CDR3 DNA: TGCGCCAGCAGCTTGGCAGGGTTGGGTGGCTACACCTTC.

J is TRBJ2-7 and V is TRBV28, with TRBD1 as a possible D gene (6 bases). The germline V gene has CDR1 MDHEN and CDR2 SYDVKM. The CDR3 is made up of 12 amino acids. V lost 4 bases to trimming and J lost 12 bases, with 16 bases between them. CDR3 DNA: TGTGCCAGCAGTTCCAGAGGGGGACAACCGTACTTC. This gives the protein CASSSRGGQPYF.

This clone has only a few counts. Other DNA sequences in this specimen translate into the identical CDR3. J is TRBJ1-2 and V is TRBV28; D ambiguous. V was shortened by 3 bases and J by 2 bases, with 7 bases between the two germline ends. From germline, CDR1 is MDHEN and CDR2 SYDVKM. The CDR3 has 13 residues. CDR3 sequence reads: CASSLGQNYGYTF. Written as DNA, the CDR3 is TGTGCCAGCAGTTTGGGTCAGAACTATGGCTACACCTTC.

The CDR3 here is CASSPENNEQFF. CDR3 bases: TGTGCCAGCAGCCCGGAGAACAATGAGCAGTTCTTC. This rearrangement joins TRBV7-9 to TRBJ2-1; no firm D call. V shed 5 bases and J shed 5 bases, with 7 bases lying between them. CDR1 and CDR2 from the germline V gene are SEHNR and FQNEAQ (reference sequence). The CDR3 totals 12 residues.

There are many counts of this clone. The rearrangement joins TRBV7-9 to TRBJ2-5; 8 nucleotides align to TRBD1. V was clipped by 8 bases and J by 2 bases; unmatched bases: 4. The CDR3 runs 13 residues. The germline V gene has CDR1 SEHNR and CDR2 FQNEAQ (reference sequence). This CDR3 reads CASVDRVQETQYF. DNA of the CDR3: TGTGCCAGCGTGGACAGGGTACAAGAGACCCAGTACTTC. Combining the CDR3 with reference TRBV7-9 and TRBJ2-5 gives the whole variable domain DTGVSQNPRHKITKRGQNVTFRCDPISEHNRLYWYRQTLGQGPEFLTYFQNEAQLEKSRLLSDRFSAERPKGSFSTLEIQRTEQGDSAMYLCASVDRVQETQYFGPGTRLLVL.

The rearrangement links TRBV7-8 to TRBJ2-7; 13 bases map to TRBD2. The V and J ends lost 5 bases and 2 bases, in that order; junction bases with no gene match: 6. The CDR3 is made up of 16 amino acids. From germline, CDR1 is SGHVS and CDR2 FQNEAQ. The CDR3 DNA reads TGTGCCAGCAGCGGGCAAACTAGCGGGAGGGCCTACGAGCAGTACTTC. Translated: CASSGQTSGRAYEQYF.

This clone was counted between two and nine times. The chain combines TRBV5-1 with TRBJ2-1; 8 bases are a match to TRBD2. CDR1 SGHRS and CDR2 YFSETQ come from the germline V gene. Trimming took 4 bases from V and 0 from J; bases not matched to a gene: 3. The CDR3 sequence is 15 residues long. CDR3 bases: TGCGCCAGCAGCCGGGAGGGCACCTCCTACAATGAGCAGTTCTTC. It is translated as CASSREGTSYNEQFF.

The chain carries TRBV2 and TRBJ1-1; TRBD1 might be the D (6 bases). Trimming removed 6 bases at V and 3 bases at J, with 17 bases between. There are 15 residues in the CDR3. Germline CDR1 is SNHLY and CDR2 is FYNNEI. The CDR3 sequence: CASRGRTGPDTEAFF. CDR3 sequence (DNA): TGTGCCAGCAGGGGTCGAACAGGGCCTGACACTGAAGCTTTCTTT.

Of note for this clone: Other DNA sequences in this specimen translate into the identical CDR3. The CDR3 region has the DNA TGCGCCAGCAGCCCCGGGACCGAGGGCACTGAAGCTTTCTTT. Residues: CASSPGTEGTEAFF. This chain uses TRBV5-1 with TRBJ1-1, with D possibly being TRBD1 (5 bases). CDR3 length: 14 residues. Trimming removed 4 bases from V and 4 bases from J, with 14 bases in between. Germline V gives CDR1 SGHRS, CDR2 YFSETQ.